This T cell receptor (beta chain) derives from a study of shared clonotypes between healthy human individuals. Study-level results: Naive CD4 clonotypes overlapped across a few donors at around 4.8%. The study drew on few donors, limiting represented genetic and exposure-history diversity.

Trimming pared 5 bases from V and 7 bases from J, leaving 11 bases between. Germline V gene sequence: CDR1 MDHEN, CDR2 SYDVKM. The CDR3 extends over 12 amino acids. On this clone itself: Its target is not known.

As defined, naive CD8 cells were CD45RO-negative and positively selected for CCR7, with terminally differentiated effector memory CD45RA+ cells excluded. Authors' processing steps: Filtering differed since immunoSEQ provided only junctions, with no quality scores. Generated by immunoSEQ multiplex PCR, the TCRdb table keeps only in-frame clones and is missing some. V and J calls and clone size follow that table, whereas D and trimming were derived from the DNA. The data hold 660,000 or so clones, with approximately 96% observed a single time. The chain uses TRBV28 and TRBJ1-2, with D maybe TRBD1 (6 bases). The receptor was derived from a woman in her twenties or thirties in good health. The sample taken for sequencing was naive CD8+ T cells sorted from blood. CDR3 bases: TGTGCCAGCAGTCCAGACAGGTTTGGCTACACCTTC. Encoded protein: CASSPDRFGYTF.